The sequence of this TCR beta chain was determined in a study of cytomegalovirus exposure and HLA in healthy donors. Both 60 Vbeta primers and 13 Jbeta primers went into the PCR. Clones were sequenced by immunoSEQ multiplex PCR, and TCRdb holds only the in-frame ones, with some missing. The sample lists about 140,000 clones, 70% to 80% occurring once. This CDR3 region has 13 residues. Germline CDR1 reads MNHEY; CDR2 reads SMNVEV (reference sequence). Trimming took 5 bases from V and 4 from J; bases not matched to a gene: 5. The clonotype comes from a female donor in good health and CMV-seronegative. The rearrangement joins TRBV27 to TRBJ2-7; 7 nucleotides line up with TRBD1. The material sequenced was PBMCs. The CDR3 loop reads CASSLRTGYEQYF. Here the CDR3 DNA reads TGTGCCAGCAGTCTACGGACAGGATACGAGCAGTACTTC.